A selection of T cell receptor beta chains follows, all from one sample in a study of T cells in Graves' hyperthyroidism and ophthalmopathy. TCRdb re-analysed the multiplex PCR reads in MiXCR, keeping a single row per CDR3 protein. The table has about 400,000 distinct CDR3 sequences, more than 15% seen once. Sequenced material: blood. The receptor source for this set is a woman under 30 with Graves' hyperthyroidism. Both conserved end residues are part of each CDR3.

TRBV28 | CASSLSWGLSQPQHF
TRBV6-1 | CASRGSRDLLRLGNQPQHF
TRBV6-5 | CASSYTDRTYGYTF
TRBV7-9 | CASSFSKRQGPFYEQYF
TRBV7-8 | CASSPQGAGNYGYAF
TRBV6-1 | CAARLDRSYNEQFF
TRBV20-1 | CSATRASGAGDTQYF
TRBV12-3/TRBV12-4 | CASRETGGSSYEQYF
TRBV6-1 | CASSLSGTKQHF
TRBV27 | CASSSLRTGYLNRKGYTF
TRBV5-6 | CASTTKDREALVDTQYF
TRBV6-1 | CASSAMAGTDEKLFF